These 27 T cell receptor beta chains were sequenced from one sample in a study of blood T cell repertoires in COVID-19. This table comes from immunoSEQ multiplex PCR, and its TCRdb copy is limited to in-frame clones, with some not included. The sample shows approximately 400,000 clones, more than 75% of them seen only once. What was sequenced was PBMCs or T cells enriched from blood (not recorded which). These receptors came from a man under 40 who had recovered from COVID-19.

Written as DNA, the CDR3 is TGTGCCAGCAGTTTTCGAGGGGAGGGGGATACGCAGTATTTT. Its protein is CASSFRGEGDTQYF. This chain connects TRBV27 to TRBJ2-3; 7 nucleotides agree with TRBD2. CDR1 and CDR2 from the germline V gene are MNHEY and SMNVEV (reference sequence). Unmatched junction bases numbered 6, after V lost 3 bases and J lost 6 bases. This CDR3 is 14 amino acids long.

The chain has TRBV19 and TRBJ2-2, with 10 bases identical to TRBD1. This CDR3 is built from 16 residues. Germline loops: CDR1 LNHDA, CDR2 SQIVND (reference sequence). Losses at the gene ends were 5 bases for V and 6 bases for J; bases not matched to a gene: 9. CDR3 amino acids: CASSGPGQGFPGELFF. DNA of the CDR3: TGTGCCAGTAGTGGACCGGGACAGGGGTTTCCCGGGGAGCTGTTTTTT.

This chain's CDR3 is CASSADRSYEQYF. The CDR3 DNA reads as TGTGCCAGCTCAGCGGACAGATCCTACGAGCAGTACTTC. The J gene is TRBJ2-7, the V gene TRBV18; D perhaps matches TRBD1 (6 bases). The CDR3 contains 13 residues. The germline V gene encodes CDR1 KGHSH and CDR2 LQKENI. With 5 bases removed from V and 1 base from J, the gap between germline ends came to 9 bases.

The gene calls are TRBV28 and TRBJ2-3, with 8 bases identical to TRBD2. This CDR3 spans 16 amino acids. With V trimmed by 6 bases and J by 2 bases, 10 bases remained unmatched. Germline CDR1 and CDR2: MDHEN and SYDVKM. CDR3: CASRPLGGGFTDTQYF. The CDR3, as DNA: TGTGCCAGCAGGCCCCTTGGCGGGGGGTTCACAGATACGCAGTATTTT.

The V and J genes are TRBV12-2 and TRBJ1-2; the D call in the table, TRBD1, was not verified against the DNA. TRBV12-2 is a recognized pseudogene. The CDR3 has 19 residues. DNA for the CDR3: TGTGCAAGTCGCCAGTTACAGGGGGCGCTGGGGACGTCTAACTATGGCTACACCTTC. Its protein product is CASRQLQGALGTSNYGYTF.

This chain connects TRBV7-2 to TRBJ1-2, with TRBD1 matching over 7 bases. CDR1 SGHTA and CDR2 FQGNSA come from the germline V gene. The CDR3 is 14 residues long. Trimming cost V 2 bases and J 4 bases; bases outside gene matches: 4. The CDR3 spells CASSLRQGGYGYTF. The CDR3 DNA follows: TGTGCCAGCAGCTTACGACAGGGCGGCTATGGCTACACCTTC.

This sequence joins TRBV19 and TRBJ2-5, with D possibly being TRBD2 (6 bases). V lost 4 bases and J 2 bases, leaving 14 bases between the germline ends. The germline V gene encodes CDR1 LNHDA and CDR2 SQIVND (reference sequence). The CDR3 has 15 residues. For the CDR3, the DNA is TGTGCCAGTAGTACGTCAGCGGGTGGTCAAGAGACCCAGTACTTC. Its translation is CASSTSAGGQETQYF. Drawing the rest from reference TRBV19 and TRBJ2-5, the complete variable domain is DGGITQSPKYLFRKEGQNVTLSCEQNLNHDAMYWYRQDPGQGLRLIYYSQIVNDFQKGDIAEGYSVSREKKESFPLTVTSAQKNPTAFYLCASSTSAGGQETQYFGPGTRLLVL.

The chain employs TRBV19 and TRBJ2-1; D gene ambiguous. V lost 3 bases and J 0 bases, leaving 9 bases between the germline ends. CDR1 and CDR2 from the germline V gene are LNHDA and SQIVND (reference sequence). The CDR3 extends over 15 amino acids. The CDR3 reads CASSIGLSSYNEQFF. The CDR3 DNA follows: TGTGCCAGTAGTATTGGTCTATCCTCCTACAATGAGCAGTTCTTC.

The chain uses TRBV4-1 and TRBJ1-2; D is uncertain. Germline CDR1 is MGHRA and CDR2 is YSYEKL. Trimming left V 1 base short and J 8 bases short, with 11 bases between. The CDR3 loop spans 13 amino acids. The CDR3 is CASSQAGVSGYTF. CDR3 sequence (DNA): TGCGCCAGCAGCCAAGCCGGGGTGAGCGGCTACACCTTC.

V is TRBV2 and J is TRBJ1-1, with unresolved D. CDR1 is SNHLY and CDR2 is FYNNEI in the germline V gene. Trimming cost V 5 bases and J 10 bases, with 11 bases left between them. The CDR3 loop spans 11 amino acids. The CDR3 here is CASSREGSAFF. The CDR3 DNA sequence: TGTGCCAGCAGTCGCGAGGGCTCAGCTTTCTTT.

The rearrangement links TRBV27 to TRBJ1-4; D gene uncertain. CDR3 length: 15 residues. Germline V CDR1 and CDR2: MNHEY, SMNVEV (reference sequence). Trimming took 0 bases from V and 5 from J, leaving 10 bases between them. CDR3 coding DNA: TGTGCCAGCAGTTTATCTCGGAGCCCCAATGAAAAACTGTTTTTT. Protein sequence: CASSLSRSPNEKLFF. Full variable domain (missing parts from reference TRBV27 and TRBJ1-4): EAQVTQNPRYLITVTGKKLTVTCSQNMNHEYMSWYRQDPGLGLRQIYYSMNVEVTDKGDVPEGYKVSRKEKRNFPLILESPSPNQTSLYFCASSLSRSPNEKLFFGSGTQLSVL.

The chain combines TRBV29-1 with TRBJ1-5; perhaps TRBD1 as D (5 bases). The CDR3 extends over 13 amino acids. Deletions cut 6 bases from V and 6 bases from J, with 15 bases between. CDR1 and CDR2 from the germline V gene are SQVTM and ANQGSEA. CDR3 nucleotide sequence: TGCAGCGTGGCTGCGGGGACGAGTCAGCCCCAGCATTTT. Its protein product is CSVAAGTSQPQHF.

This clone occurred a few times. The chain is built from TRBV28 and TRBJ1-3; perhaps TRBD1 as D (6 bases). The V and J ends lost 3 bases and 2 bases respectively, with 11 bases between them. This CDR3 comprises 15 residues. The germline gives CDR1 MDHEN, CDR2 SYDVKM. The CDR3 coding sequence is TGTGCCAGCAGTTTGGGGACACGGCCTGGAAACACCATATATTTT. It encodes CASSLGTRPGNTIYF.

This rearrangement joins TRBV27 to TRBJ2-1; D may be TRBD2 (5 bases). V lost 2 bases to trimming and J lost 7 bases, with 15 bases between them. The CDR3 runs to 15 residues. CDR1 and CDR2 (germline): MNHEY, SMNVEV (reference sequence). The CDR3 sequence is CASSLSSGEWNEQFF. The CDR3 nucleotides are TGTGCCAGCAGTTTAAGTTCCGGGGAGTGGAATGAGCAGTTCTTC.

V and J are TRBV19 and TRBJ2-7, with TRBD2 matching over 10 bases. The CDR3 is made up of 15 amino acids. V was pared by 4 bases and J by 1 base, with 4 bases of the junction left unmatched. Germline V gives CDR1 LNHDA, CDR2 SQIVND (reference sequence). The CDR3 reads CASSTIAGGSYEQYF. DNA of the CDR3: TGTGCCAGTAGTACCATAGCGGGGGGTTCCTACGAGCAGTACTTC.

This chain uses TRBV5-1 with TRBJ1-2; a weak D match, TRBD1 (5 bases). Germline V gives CDR1 SGHRS, CDR2 YFSETQ. Trimming removed 4 bases from V and 4 bases from J, with 5 bases in between. The CDR3 sequence is 11 residues long. CDR3 amino acids: CASSRGYGYTF. The CDR3, as DNA: TGCGCCAGCAGCAGGGGCTATGGCTACACCTTC. The entire variable domain, with the rest obtained from reference TRBV5-1 and TRBJ1-2, is as follows: KAGVTQTPRYLIKTRGQQVTLSCSPISGHRSVSWYQQTPGQGLQFLFEYFSETQRNKGNFPGRFSGRQFSNSRSEMNVSTLELGDSALYLCASSRGYGYTFGSGTRLTVV.

The chain employs TRBV4-1 and TRBJ1-2, with D tentatively TRBD1 (6 bases). Germline assignment: CDR1 MGHRA and CDR2 YSYEKL. This CDR3 has 14 residues. Trimming removed 0 bases from V and 4 bases from J, with 9 bases in between. The chain's CDR3 is CASSQETGFYGYTF. CDR3 in DNA: TGCGCCAGCAGCCAAGAAACAGGGTTCTATGGCTACACCTTC.

The genes are TRBV9 and TRBJ1-1; the match to TRBD1 covers 11 bases. The V gene's germline CDR1 is SGDLS and CDR2 YYNGEE. This CDR3 is 16 amino acids long. V lost 4 bases, J lost 0 bases, and 5 bases stayed unmatched. As DNA, the CDR3 is TGTGCCAGCAGCAAGGGACAGGGGGGTTTGAACACTGAAGCTTTCTTT. This codes for CASSKGQGGLNTEAFF.

V is TRBV7-9 and J is TRBJ1-6; TRBD1 matches at 11 bases. Losses at the gene ends were 6 bases for V and 2 bases for J; bases not matched to a gene: 6. The CDR3 spans 17 residues. Germline CDR1 is SEHNR and CDR2 is FQNEAQ (reference sequence). CDR3 sequence (DNA): TGTGCCAGCAGTTCCGGGACAGGGGGAGCCTATAATTCACCCCTCCACTTT. Translation gives CASSSGTGGAYNSPLHF. The full variable domain, completed using reference TRBV7-9 and TRBJ1-6, is DTGVSQNPRHKITKRGQNVTFRCDPISEHNRLYWYRQTLGQGPEFLTYFQNEAQLEKSRLLSDRFSAERPKGSFSTLEIQRTEQGDSAMYLCASSSGTGGAYNSPLHFGNGTRLTVT.

The chain is built from TRBV9 and TRBJ2-7; TRBD1 agrees at 9 bases. This CDR3 contains 15 residues. Germline assignment: CDR1 SGDLS and CDR2 YYNGEE. V lost 3 bases to trimming and J lost 3 bases; unmatched junction nucleotides: 7. CDR3: CASSGTDRGLYEQYF. CDR3 sequence (DNA): TGTGCCAGCAGCGGAACGGACAGGGGACTCTACGAGCAGTACTTC.

The chain uses TRBV19 and TRBJ2-7, with 13 positions matching TRBD2. Trimming removed 3 bases from V and 7 bases from J; junction bases left unmatched: 6. The length of the CDR3 is 15 residues. Germline V CDR1 and CDR2: LNHDA, SQIVND (reference sequence). The CDR3 sequence: CASSIGLAGAWEQYF. DNA for the CDR3: TGTGCCAGTAGTATTGGACTAGCGGGGGCCTGGGAGCAGTACTTC.

V and J are TRBV4-2 and TRBJ1-2; D not certain. The CDR3 spans 13 residues. Germline V gives CDR1 LGHNA, CDR2 YNFKEQ. V was trimmed by 0 bases and J by 3 bases, leaving 5 bases between them. In DNA form, the CDR3 reads TGTGCCAGCAGCCAAGAGCAGTACTATGGCTACACCTTC. Translated, it gives CASSQEQYYGYTF.

The CDR3 spells CASSPHLRQGQPQHF. For the CDR3, the DNA is TGTGCCAGCAGTCCGCACCTCCGACAGGGGCAGCCCCAGCATTTT. J is TRBJ1-5 and V is TRBV27, with 8 bases lining up with TRBD1. Germline V gives CDR1 MNHEY, CDR2 SMNVEV (reference sequence). J gave up 7 bases and V 5 bases, and 10 bases lay outside the gene matches. This CDR3 region has 15 residues.

The chain links TRBV19 to TRBJ1-1; D gene uncertain. The CDR3 totals 14 residues. Germline V gene data show CDR1 as LNHDA and CDR2 as SQIVND (reference sequence). Trimming left V 5 bases short and J 0 bases short, with 10 bases between. DNA for the CDR3: TGTGCCAGTAGTGATAGAGAGATGAACACTGAAGCTTTCTTT. Translation gives CASSDREMNTEAFF.

The rearrangement uses TRBV30 and TRBJ1-5, with D possibly being TRBD1 (6 bases). The CDR3 loop spans 12 amino acids. V was cut by 5 bases and J by 7 bases, with 12 bases left in between. Germline CDR1 is GTSNPN and CDR2 is SVGIG (reference sequence). The CDR3 DNA reads TGTGCCTGGGGGGGCTTTTCCCAGCCCCAGCATTTT. This encodes CAWGGFSQPQHF.

J is TRBJ1-2 and V is TRBV10-3; TRBD1 matches at 8 bases. J lost 2 bases, V lost 6 bases, and 11 bases had no gene match. The germline CDR1 and CDR2 sequences are ENHRY and SYGVKD. This CDR3 region has 16 residues. Here the CDR3 DNA reads TGTGCCATCAGGAAACCGGGACAGGAGTTCAACTATGGCTACACCTTC. Translation gives CAIRKPGQEFNYGYTF.

This clone occurred once. The chain carries TRBV15 and TRBJ1-1, with D possibly TRBD1 on 5 matching bases. V lost 0 bases and J 4 bases, leaving 12 bases between the germline ends. Germline CDR1 reads LNHNV; CDR2 reads YYDKDF (reference sequence). The length of the CDR3 is 15 residues. The CDR3 loop reads CATSRESGMGTEAFF. DNA of the CDR3: TGTGCCACCAGCAGAGAATCAGGGATGGGCACTGAAGCTTTCTTT.